The source of this TCR beta chain is a study of CD8+ T cells in alopecia areata. Study-level information: For 6 to 18 months, tofacitinib was taken, and 6 months off drug followed.

Points from the study as a whole: Shared TCR sequences were less clear between patients than in mice, possibly partly from HLA diversity. Lesional scalp, especially alopecia totalis/universalis, showed higher clonality than normal scalp. For baseline CD8+ expansion, any link to response stays uncertain with one nonresponder.

As for treatment: oral pan-JAK inhibitor, 5-10 mg twice daily. In its sample, this clone was seen once. Antigen unknown. In each case, RNA was isolated and then reverse transcribed into cDNA as the sequencing template. Profiled with immunoSEQ multiplex PCR; TCRdb holds only in-frame clones, not every one. In the table there are fewer than 200,000 clones, roughly 60% of which are singletons. The V and J ends lost 0 bases and 10 bases respectively, with 10 bases between them. Germline V lookup: CDR1 SGHDT, CDR2 YYEEEE. The CDR3 extends over 12 amino acids. The TCR was taken from a human donor with alopecia areata. Sequenced material: CD4+ T cells sorted from blood, taken at approximately week 61, from a patient treated with tofacitinib. The V call is TRBV5-6, the J call TRBJ2-5; a possible D gene is TRBD1 (5 bases). The CDR3 protein is CASSLAPRDQYF. The CDR3 DNA is TGTGCCAGCAGCTTGGCCCCCAGGGACCAGTACTTC.